This TCR beta chain was retrieved from a study of blood T cell repertoires in COVID-19. The method was immunoSEQ multiplex PCR; TCRdb's version includes in-frame clones alone and lacks a portion of them. The sample has around 170,000 clones, around 84% seen once. The CDR3 is 12 amino acids. Germline CDR1 reads MDHEN; CDR2 reads SYDVKM. V lost 5 bases and J lost 12, with 16 bases in between. This clonotype was obtained from a man between 25 and 39 years old with active or convalescent COVID-19. The V gene is TRBV28, the J gene TRBJ1-2; D perhaps matches TRBD1 (6 bases). Sequencing was done on a sample of peripheral blood. Here the CDR3 reads CASSNRAWGHTF. CDR3 sequence (DNA): TGTGCCAGCAGTAACAGGGCGTGGGGACACACCTTC.